The clone carrying this T cell receptor beta chain was observed a few times. Its antigen is unknown. This specimen belongs to a study of cytomegalovirus exposure and HLA in healthy donors. Study outcomes and limitations: Sequencing depth roughly uniform across donors was assumed in presence/absence analyses. Cytomegalovirus status, reportedly, was diagnosed with high specificity and sensitivity by the classifier.

Primers included in the PCR were 60 Vbeta and 13 Jbeta primers. Sequenced by immunoSEQ multiplex PCR; TCRdb stores in-frame clones only, minus some. The sample has more than 110,000 clones; roughly 9.8% are singletons. V shed 4 bases and J 5 bases; nucleotides not matched to a gene: 11. This CDR3 spans 16 amino acids. The V gene is TRBV23-1, the J gene TRBJ2-7, with 10 bases matching TRBD1. TRBV23-1 is treated as an ORF (open reading frame) with a function not yet certain. The source is a man aged 50 to 59 in good health and CMV-seronegative. The material sequenced was PBMCs. The CDR3 loop reads CASSRFLDRGRNEQYF. The CDR3 DNA reads as TGCGCCAGCAGTCGATTTTTGGACAGGGGGAGAAACGAGCAGTACTTC.